Listed below are T cell receptor beta chains from one sample, sequenced in a study of CD8+ T cells in alopecia areata. Libraries were prepared by immunoSEQ multiplex PCR; TCRdb keeps only in-frame clonotypes and omits some of them. The data show 200,000 or so clones, with 50% to 60% seen just once and around 0.46% held by the top ten. The sample in question was CD4+ T cells sorted from blood, obtained at week 0. The receptors were gathered from a human donor with alopecia areata. Both conserved end residues are part of each CDR3. The size of a clone is reported for some rows only, either as once, few or many, or as a class for expanded clones.

abundance | j_gene | v_gene | CDR3aa
- | TRBJ2-2 | TRBV29-1 | CSVEAGRGYTGELFF
- | TRBJ2-3 | TRBV6-1 | CASSPDRPDTQYF
- | TRBJ1-1 | TRBV30 | CAWSVGLNTEAFF
- | TRBJ2-3 | TRBV9 | CASSTPKGGLTDTQYF
- | TRBJ1-1 | TRBV6-5 | CASSSTGNTEAFF
once | TRBJ1-2 | TRBV6-5 | CASTYLGSNYGYTF
few | TRBJ1-1 | TRBV5-1 | CASLMGTANTEAFF
- | TRBJ2-1 | TRBV2 | CASSEERGQFF
once | TRBJ2-7 | TRBV30 | CAWSIRRVHEQYF
- | TRBJ2-7 | TRBV7-9 | CASSMTGVISYEQYF
- | TRBJ1-2 | TRBV29-1 | CSVAQGLDYGYTF
- | TRBJ2-7 | TRBV10-3 | CAISPRGYRGPISYEQYF
- | TRBJ2-3 | TRBV4-1 | CASSQEELGSGTQYF
few | TRBJ2-2 | TRBV29-1 | CSVGGTGRYGELFF
- | TRBJ1-1 | TRBV4-1 | CASSRGTGATNTEAFF
many | TRBJ1-1 | TRBV18 | CASSPARQGTAFF
- | TRBJ2-1 | TRBV29-1 | CSVRSSGNEQFF
once | TRBJ1-6 | TRBV7-9 | CASSLTIARTSYNSPLHF
- | TRBJ2-5 | TRBV5-4 | CASRGDTGRETQYF
- | TRBJ2-7 | TRBV30 | CAWSNQGWNEQYF
- | TRBJ2-5 | TRBV2 | CASSEGETQYF
few | TRBJ2-3 | TRBV7-8 | CASSVGRGPGDTQYF
- | TRBJ2-1 | TRBV5-1 | CASSLVTSDNEQFF
few | TRBJ2-5 | TRBV11-2 | CASSLLKPQETQYF
- | TRBJ2-7 | TRBV30 | CAWSVTVLQYF
- | TRBJ2-6 | TRBV19 | CASSSVNVLTF
few | TRBJ2-3 | TRBV18 | CASSPTGERRDTQYF
- | TRBJ2-2 | TRBV5-4 | CASSLGTSGESNTGELFF
- | TRBJ2-5 | TRBV2 | CASSREGIRETQYF
- | TRBJ1-4 | TRBV7-2 | CASSRGRLNEKLFF